This TCR beta chain was captured by sequencing in a study of early T cells in non-severe SARS-CoV-2 infection. Via MiXCR, TCRdb re-called the 5' RACE reads, giving one row per CDR3 protein. The data show around 50,000 distinct CDR3 sequences, 12% seen once. This clonotype occurred many times. The CDR3 sequence is 15 residues long. Deletions cut 4 bases from V and 4 bases from J, with 17 bases between. Germline CDR1 is SGHTA and CDR2 is FQGNSA. The origin of this receptor is an adult who was a healthcare worker with PCR-confirmed SARS-CoV-2 infection or an uninfected control (not recorded which). Sequencing was performed on whole blood. This chain uses TRBV7-2 with TRBJ2-7; the D gene is possibly TRBD1 (6 bases). CDR3 DNA sequence: TGTGCCAGCAGCTCAGGACAGAAGCCCCCTTACGAGCAGTACTTC. Encoded protein: CASSSGQKPPYEQYF.